This paragraph covers one TCR beta chain sequence. This sample was taken from a study of blood T cell repertoires in COVID-19. Overall study: The analysed material was cDNA or gDNA that came from T cells, B-cell-depleted T cells, or PBMCs.

Per the study methods: Reference gene primer amplification gave estimated nucleated cell counts. TCRdb's table, derived via immunoSEQ multiplex PCR, lists solely in-frame clones and lacks some. V and J calls and clone size come straight from that table; D and trimming were deduced from the DNA. This table holds about 140,000 clones, about 74% found once. The TCR comes from a man aged 45-65 years with acute or convalescent COVID-19. Sample: peripheral blood.

The CDR3 DNA reads as TGTGCCAGCAGCCGGGACAAGGATCAGCCCCAGCATTTT. It yields the protein CASSRDKDQPQHF. The chain uses TRBV5-5 and TRBJ1-5, with D possibly TRBD1 on 6 matching bases. The CDR3 runs to 13 residues. CDR1 is SGHKS and CDR2 is YYEKEE in the germline V gene (reference sequence). V shed 4 bases and J shed 5 bases, with 10 bases lying between them.